This TCR beta chain was profiled in a study of T cells after yellow fever vaccination. Broader study findings: Bulk-population clonotypes that are abundant could appear as contaminants in FACS-sorted repertoires. Clones from primary vaccination mostly reappeared after the booster (around 97% CD4, over 85% CD8). Weaker overall was a secondary response that nonetheless peaked faster, on day 5 versus 15.

This clonotype was observed a handful of times. Its antigen remains unidentified. V shed 0 bases, J shed 4 bases, and the junction held 11 bases outside the gene matches. Germline V lookup: CDR1 LGHNA, CDR2 YNFKEQ. This CDR3 region has 18 residues. TCRdb re-called the 5' RACE reads with MiXCR, one entry per CDR3 protein. The data hold more than 350,000 distinct CDR3 sequences, with approximately 10% observed a single time. This receptor was obtained from a man aged 18 to 35 who received the YFV17D yellow fever vaccine. The sample was PBMCs, taken on the day of the first yellow fever vaccination. The chain employs TRBV4-2 and TRBJ1-2; 10 bases align to TRBD1. The CDR3 coding sequence is TGTGCCAGCAGCCAAGAGCCTGGTGGGACAGGGGTTGGCTATGGCTACACCTTC. Its translation: CASSQEPGGTGVGYGYTF.